These 21 T cell receptor beta chains share one sample of origin, sequenced in a study of Graves' ophthalmopathy and Graves' hyperthyroidism. The authors amplified TCR beta CDR3 regions from RNA transcripts. First-round RT-PCR with HTBI primers preceded a second-round multiplex PCR. MiXCR, run by TCRdb on the multiplex PCR reads, gives a single entry per CDR3 protein. This sample yields roughly 1.1 million distinct CDR3 sequences, of which about 38% are seen a single time; roughly 10% belongs to the top ten. The specimen was peripheral blood or thyroid tissue (not recorded which). Receptors were obtained from an adult man with Graves' hyperthyroidism.

In its sample, this clonotype was seen many times. The chain is built from TRBV2 and TRBJ1-5; D is unresolved. The CDR3 covers 15 residues. V was pared by 6 bases and J by 0 bases, with 12 bases between. CDR1 and CDR2 (germline): SNHLY, FYNNEI. CDR3 sequence: CASRVTPLSNQPQHF. As DNA, the CDR3 is TGTGCCAGCAGGGTTACGCCTCTTAGCAATCAGCCCCAGCATTTT.

This chain uses TRBV15 with TRBJ2-5, with D possibly being TRBD1 or TRBD2 (5 bases each). The germline V gene encodes CDR1 LNHNV and CDR2 YYDKDF (reference sequence). This CDR3 comprises 16 residues. V lost 8 bases, J lost 1 base, and 20 bases lay in between. CDR3 DNA: TGTGCCACCGGGAACGGGGCAGGGCTAGCCCAAGAGACCCAGTACTTC. It yields the protein CATGNGAGLAQETQYF.

This clonotype was observed at least ten times. A much larger clone lies one base from this, so it may be a read error. The rearrangement uses TRBV7-2 and TRBJ1-2; maybe TRBD1 (5 bases). The CDR3 contains 13 residues. V shed 3 bases and J shed 3 bases, with 8 bases lying between them. Germline V lookup: CDR1 SGHTA, CDR2 FQGNSA. The CDR3 reads CASSFGRDYGYTF. The CDR3 DNA is TGTGCCAGCAGCTTCGGCAGGGACTATGGCTACACCTTC.

This clonotype was picked up many times. V gene TRBV20-1 combines with J gene TRBJ1-6; 8 bases map to TRBD1. Germline-derived CDR1 and CDR2 are DFQATT and SNEGSKA (reference sequence). The V segment lost 1 base and the J segment 10 bases; nucleotides outside the gene matches: 9. This CDR3 spans 15 amino acids. In DNA, the CDR3 is TGCAGTGCTAGAGGGACAGGGAGGTCTGACTCACCCCTCCACTTT. As protein: CSARGTGRSDSPLHF.

The chain carries TRBV2 and TRBJ1-5; D call uncertain. The length of the CDR3 is 15 residues. Trimming removed 4 bases at V and 6 bases at J, with 16 bases between. Germline V gives CDR1 SNHLY, CDR2 FYNNEI. CDR3 protein: CASSAMAGKGQPQHF. The CDR3 DNA sequence: TGTGCCAGCAGTGCCATGGCGGGGAAGGGTCAGCCCCAGCATTTT.

This sequence joins TRBV6-5 and TRBJ1-2; TRBD1 might be the D (5 bases). V lost 6 bases, J lost 6 bases, and 14 bases lay in between. Germline values: CDR1 MNHEY, CDR2 SVGAGI. This CDR3 region has 13 residues. CDR3 region: CASREGRGDGYTF. The DNA of the CDR3 is TGTGCCAGCAGAGAGGGACGCGGGGATGGCTACACCTTC.

V is TRBV20-1 and J is TRBJ1-6; D might be TRBD1 (6 bases). The CDR3 is 18 amino acids. V was trimmed by 1 base and J by 1 base, leaving 17 bases between them. Germline CDR1 reads DFQATT; CDR2 reads SNEGSKA (reference sequence). CDR3: CSARAGWGARSYNSPLHF. Written as DNA, the CDR3 is TGCAGTGCTAGAGCCGGGTGGGGGGCGAGGTCCTATAATTCACCCCTCCACTTT.

CDR3 region: CASRSGVNQPQHF. The CDR3 bases are TGTGCCAGCAGGTCTGGGGTCAATCAGCCCCAGCATTTT. This chain connects TRBV7-8 to TRBJ1-5; no firm D call. The CDR3 has 13 amino acids. Trimming pared 6 bases from V and 3 bases from J, leaving 9 bases between. Germline-derived CDR1 and CDR2 are SGHVS and FQNEAQ. The variable domain in full, with the rest retrieved from reference TRBV7-8 and TRBJ1-5, is GAGVSQSPRYKVAKRGQDVALRCDPISGHVSLFWYQQALGQGPEFLTYFQNEAQLDKSGLPSDRFFAERPEGSVSTLKIQRTQQEDSAVYLCASRSGVNQPQHFGDGTRLSIL.

J is TRBJ2-7 and V is TRBV11-2; 10 nucleotides agree with TRBD1. This CDR3 region has 14 residues. V trimming: 8 bases; J trimming: 4 bases; junction bases outside the gene matches: 8. Germline V CDR1 and CDR2: SGHAT, FQNNGV. The CDR3 DNA is TGTGCCAGCGTACTTGGACAGGGGGGATACGAGCAGTACTTC. It is translated as CASVLGQGGYEQYF.

This clonotype was picked up many times. The chain carries TRBV24-1 and TRBJ2-5; TRBD1 matches 7 bases. The germline CDR1 and CDR2 sequences are KGHDR and SFDVKD. V dropped 7 bases and J dropped 5; count of bases not matched to a gene: 12. CDR3 length: 15 residues. The CDR3 is CATSHRDRQRETQYF. DNA for the CDR3: TGTGCCACCAGCCACCGGGACAGACAAAGGGAGACCCAGTACTTC.

This clonotype was recorded many times. V and J are TRBV7-2 and TRBJ2-7, with 7 positions matching TRBD2. This CDR3 contains 15 residues. The junction had 7 bases not matched to a gene; V was cut back by 2 bases and J by 3 bases. Germline CDR1 and CDR2: SGHTA and FQGNSA. CDR3 residues: CASSLRAGADYEQYF. For the CDR3, the DNA is TGTGCCAGCAGCTTAAGGGCGGGAGCTGACTACGAGCAGTACTTC. The variable domain in full, with the rest retrieved from reference TRBV7-2 and TRBJ2-7, is GAGVSQSPSNKVTEKGKDVELRCDPISGHTALYWYRQSLGQGLEFLIYFQGNSAPDKSGLPSDRFSAERTGGSVSTLTIQRTQQEDSAVYLCASSLRAGADYEQYFGPGTRLTVT.

This clonotype was seen just once. V usage is TRBV15 and J usage is TRBJ1-6; D uncertain. V gave up 4 bases and J gave up 14 bases, with 9 bases separating them. The CDR3 totals 11 residues. Germline values: CDR1 LNHNV, CDR2 YYDKDF (reference sequence). The CDR3 coding sequence is TGTGCCACCAGCACCAACAAAGCCCTCCACTTT. Translated: CATSTNKALHF.

The gene calls are TRBV12-3 or TRBV12-4 and TRBJ1-4; TRBD1 might be the D (6 bases). V lost 5 bases, J lost 10 bases, and 17 bases lay in between. The CDR3 spans 14 residues. CDR3 in DNA: TGTGCCAGCAGTCGAGGAGGGGGGGGCGGAAAACTGTTTTTT. This encodes CASSRGGGGGKLFF.

This chain connects TRBV5-1 to TRBJ1-2; 7 bases are a match to TRBD1. CDR3 length: 15 residues. J was trimmed by 4 bases and V by 4 bases; bases with no gene match: 10. Germline V gene lookup returns CDR1 SGHRS and CDR2 YFSETQ. The CDR3 is CASSKDIQGTYGYTF. The CDR3 nucleotides are TGCGCCAGCAGCAAAGACATACAGGGGACCTATGGCTACACCTTC.

In this sample, this clonotype turned up many times. The chain employs TRBV4-2 and TRBJ1-2, with D possibly being TRBD1 (5 bases). The germline V and J ends were trimmed by 1 base and 6 bases, with 9 bases remaining between them. Germline CDR1 and CDR2: LGHNA and YNFKEQ. CDR3 size: 13 residues. This CDR3 is CASSQGGEDGYTF. The CDR3 DNA follows: TGTGCCAGCAGCCAAGGGGGCGAAGATGGCTACACCTTC.

There are a few counts of this clonotype. An end of the junction differs from the germline gene, which may be a read error. The chain is built from TRBV4-1 and TRBJ1-1; no clear D gene. There are 15 residues in the CDR3. CDR1 MGHRA and CDR2 YSYEKL come from the germline V gene. The CDR3 sequence: CASSQVLTGNTEAFF. CDR3 DNA: TGCGCCAGCAGCCAAGTCCTGACTGGGAACACTGAGGCTTTCTTT.

Only a few counts were recorded for this clonotype. This chain connects TRBV20-1 to TRBJ2-7, with 15 bases that match TRBD2. Germline CDR1 DFQATT, CDR2 SNEGSKA (reference sequence). The CDR3 covers 19 residues. With V trimmed by 5 bases and J by 6 bases, 20 bases remained unmatched. The CDR3 DNA is TGCAGTGCTCAGGAAGCGGGACTAGCGGGAGGAAAGAGCTCCAGCGAGCAGTACTTC. Amino acids: CSAQEAGLAGGKSSSEQYF.

This clonotype appeared many times. The gene calls are TRBV2 and TRBJ1-3; tentatively, D is TRBD1 (5 bases). Trimming left V 7 bases short and J 2 bases short, with 9 bases between. Looked up from germline, CDR1 is SNHLY and CDR2 is FYNNEI. This CDR3 has 13 residues. The CDR3 region is CASMMGPGNTIYF. CDR3 sequence (DNA): TGTGCCAGCATGATGGGGCCTGGAAACACCATATATTTT. Combining the CDR3 with reference TRBV2 and TRBJ1-3 gives the whole variable domain EPEVTQTPSHQVTQMGQEVILRCVPISNHLYFYWYRQILGQKVEFLVSFYNNEISEKSEIFDDQFSVERPDGSNFTLKIRSTKLEDSAMYFCASMMGPGNTIYFGEGSWLTVV.

This clonotype was recorded at least ten times. The V call is TRBV11-2, the J call TRBJ1-6, with TRBD1 as a possible D gene (6 bases). V shed 5 bases and J shed 7 bases, with 15 bases lying between them. The length of the CDR3 is 15 residues. CDR1 and CDR2 (germline): SGHAT, FQNNGV. The CDR3 loop reads CASSLTGTGNSPLHF. In DNA, the CDR3 is TGTGCCAGCAGCCTTACAGGGACGGGAAATTCACCCCTCCACTTT. Combining the CDR3 with reference TRBV11-2 and TRBJ1-6 gives the whole variable domain EAGVAQSPRYKIIEKRQSVAFWCNPISGHATLYWYQQILGQGPKLLIQFQNNGVVDDSQLPKDRFSAERLKGVDSTLKIQPAKLEDSAVYLCASSLTGTGNSPLHFGNGTRLTVT.

The table lists this clonotype with a few counts. The chain has TRBV27 and TRBJ1-1, with D possibly TRBD1 on 5 matching bases. The CDR3 is made up of 15 amino acids. V lost 0 bases to trimming and J lost 3 bases, with 11 bases between them. From germline, CDR1 is MNHEY and CDR2 SMNVEV (reference sequence). CDR3 region: CASSLSRGHHTEAFF. In DNA, the CDR3 is TGTGCCAGCAGTTTATCGAGAGGACACCACACTGAAGCTTTCTTT.

This clonotype came up many times. J is TRBJ2-5 and V is TRBV20-1; 11 bases align to TRBD2. V trimming: 6 bases; J trimming: 5 bases; junction bases outside the gene matches: 11. The CDR3 has 15 amino acids. CDR1 DFQATT and CDR2 SNEGSKA come from the germline V gene (reference sequence). The CDR3 sequence is CSADTSGSSRETQYF. The CDR3 region has the DNA TGCAGTGCAGACACTAGCGGGAGTTCTAGGGAGACCCAGTACTTC.